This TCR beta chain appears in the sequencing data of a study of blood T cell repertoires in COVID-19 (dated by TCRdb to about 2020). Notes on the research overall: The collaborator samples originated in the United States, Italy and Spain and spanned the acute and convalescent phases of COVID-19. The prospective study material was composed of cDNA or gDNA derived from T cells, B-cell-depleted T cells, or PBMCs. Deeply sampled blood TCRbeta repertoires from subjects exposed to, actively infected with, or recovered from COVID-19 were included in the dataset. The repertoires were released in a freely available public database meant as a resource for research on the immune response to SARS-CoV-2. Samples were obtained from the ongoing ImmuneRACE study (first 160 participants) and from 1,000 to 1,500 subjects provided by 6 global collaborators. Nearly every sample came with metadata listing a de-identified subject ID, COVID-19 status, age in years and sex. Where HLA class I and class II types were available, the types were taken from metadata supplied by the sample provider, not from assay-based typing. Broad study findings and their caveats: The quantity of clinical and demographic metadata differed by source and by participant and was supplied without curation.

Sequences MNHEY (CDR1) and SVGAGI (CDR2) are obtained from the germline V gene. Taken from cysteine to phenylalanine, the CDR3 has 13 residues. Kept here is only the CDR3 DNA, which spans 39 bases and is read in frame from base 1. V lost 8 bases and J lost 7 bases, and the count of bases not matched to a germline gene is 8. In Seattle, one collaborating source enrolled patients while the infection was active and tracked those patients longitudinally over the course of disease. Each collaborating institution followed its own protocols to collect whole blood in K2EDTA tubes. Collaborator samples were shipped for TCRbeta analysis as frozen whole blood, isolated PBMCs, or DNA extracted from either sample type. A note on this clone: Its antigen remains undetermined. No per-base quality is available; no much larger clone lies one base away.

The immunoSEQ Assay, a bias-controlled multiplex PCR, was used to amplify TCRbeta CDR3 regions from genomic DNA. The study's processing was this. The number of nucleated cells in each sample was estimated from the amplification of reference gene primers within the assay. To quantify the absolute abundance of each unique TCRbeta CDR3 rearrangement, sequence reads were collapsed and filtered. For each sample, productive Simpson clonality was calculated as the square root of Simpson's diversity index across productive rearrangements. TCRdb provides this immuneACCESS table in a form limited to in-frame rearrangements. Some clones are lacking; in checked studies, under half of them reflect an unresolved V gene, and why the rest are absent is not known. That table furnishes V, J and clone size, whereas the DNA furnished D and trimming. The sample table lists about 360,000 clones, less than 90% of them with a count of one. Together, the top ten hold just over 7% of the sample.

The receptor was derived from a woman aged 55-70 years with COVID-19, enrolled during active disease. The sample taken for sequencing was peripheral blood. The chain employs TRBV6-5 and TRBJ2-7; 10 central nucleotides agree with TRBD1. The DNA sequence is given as TGTGCCAGCGAACGGGGACAGGGGCGAGAGCAGTACTTC. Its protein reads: CASERGQGREQYF.